The 12 T cell receptor beta chains in this list originate from one sample, sequenced in a study of control samples from healthy donors and cancer patients. Measured with immunoSEQ multiplex PCR; TCRdb has only the in-frame clones, and not every one. The sample yields over 80,000 clones, approximately 82% seen once. The specimen was blood. These receptors came from a man in his sixties in good health.

The rearrangement joins TRBV15 to TRBJ2-1; 10 nucleotides line up with TRBD1. This CDR3 contains 15 residues. Trimming removed 5 bases from V and 7 bases from J; junction bases left unmatched: 8. Germline CDR1 and CDR2: LNHNV and YYDKDF (reference sequence). The CDR3 coding sequence is TGTGCCACCAGCCCCGGGACAGGGGTGGAGAATGAGCAGTTCTTC. Translated: CATSPGTGVENEQFF. Using reference TRBV15 and TRBJ2-1 for the parts outside the CDR3, the full variable domain is DAMVIQNPRYQVTQFGKPVTLSCSQTLNHNVMYWYQQKSSQAPKLLFHYYDKDFNNEADTPDNFQSRRPNTSFCFLDIRSPGLGDTAMYLCATSPGTGVENEQFFGPGTRLTVL.

V usage is TRBV24-1 and J usage is TRBJ2-2; no clear D gene. Germline assignment: CDR1 KGHDR and CDR2 SFDVKD. The CDR3 runs to 16 residues. V lost 5 bases to trimming and J lost 2 bases, with 14 bases between them. The CDR3 here is CATSGLAEYNTGELFF. CDR3 coding DNA: TGTGCCACCAGTGGCCTTGCAGAATACAACACCGGGGAGCTGTTTTTT.

The CDR3 loop is CASSPPGGYNEKLFF. CDR3 DNA sequence: TGTGCCAGCAGCCCTCCTGGGGGGTACAATGAAAAACTGTTTTTT. This sequence joins TRBV7-9 and TRBJ1-4; the D gene is possibly TRBD1 (5 bases). The CDR3 extends over 15 amino acids. Trimming pared 5 bases from V and 5 bases from J, leaving 15 bases between. CDR1 SEHNR and CDR2 FQNEAQ come from the germline V gene (reference sequence).

The rearrangement uses TRBV7-6 and TRBJ2-5, with TRBD2 matching over 7 bases. The CDR3 length is 14 residues. J gave up 4 bases and V 1 base, and 3 bases lay outside the gene matches. Germline CDR1 reads SGHVS; CDR2 reads FNYEAQ. Written as DNA, the CDR3 is TGTGCCAGCAGCTTAGATTGGGGGGGAGAGACCCAGTACTTC. Its protein is CASSLDWGGETQYF.

The sample holds one count of this clone. This chain uses TRBV28 with TRBJ2-2, with TRBD2 as a possible D gene (6 bases). The CDR3 sequence is 16 residues long. The V and J ends lost 7 bases and 0 bases respectively, with 15 bases between them. Germline V lookup: CDR1 MDHEN, CDR2 SYDVKM. CDR3 DNA sequence: TGTGCCAGCATTCAGTCGGCGGGAACGAACACCGGGGAGCTGTTTTTT. It yields the protein CASIQSAGTNTGELFF.

The rearrangement uses TRBV10-3 and TRBJ1-6; D is perhaps TRBD1 (5 bases). Germline CDR1 reads ENHRY; CDR2 reads SYGVKD. The germline V and J ends were trimmed by 5 bases and 10 bases, with 18 bases remaining between them. The CDR3 is made up of 15 amino acids. The CDR3 here is CAISSLRGKESPLHF. CDR3 DNA sequence: TGTGCCATCAGTTCCCTCCGGGGGAAGGAATCACCCCTCCACTTT.

The chain employs TRBV28 and TRBJ2-3, with 10 positions matching TRBD2. The CDR3 is 18 residues long. Germline CDR1 MDHEN, CDR2 SYDVKM. Losses at the gene ends were 5 bases for V and 1 base for J; bases not matched to a gene: 12. CDR3 sequence (DNA): TGTGCCAGCAGTCCAGCAGCGGGAGGGCCATTTGGCACAGATACGCAGTATTTT. This sequence encodes CASSPAAGGPFGTDTQYF.

The chain uses TRBV4-1 and TRBJ2-2; D not certain. V was shortened by 1 base and J by 4 bases, with 7 bases between the two germline ends. Germline V gene sequence: CDR1 MGHRA, CDR2 YSYEKL. CDR3 length: 14 amino acids. CDR3 in amino acids: CASSQGSSTGELFF. The CDR3, as DNA: TGCGCCAGCAGCCAAGGTAGCAGCACCGGGGAGCTGTTTTTT.

Only one count was recorded for this clone. The V gene is TRBV5-1, the J gene TRBJ1-6; 10 bases line up with TRBD1. Germline-derived CDR1 and CDR2 are SGHRS and YFSETQ. Losses at the gene ends were 2 bases for V and 8 bases for J; bases not matched to a gene: 4. The CDR3 is 15 residues long. The CDR3 DNA reads TGCGCCAGCAGCTTATTGACAGGGGGCGATTCACCCCTCCACTTT. Protein product: CASSLLTGGDSPLHF.

The genes are TRBV28 and TRBJ1-2; D is unresolved. Per the germline V gene, CDR1 is MDHEN and CDR2 is SYDVKM. CDR3 size: 15 residues. Deletions cut 6 bases from V and 2 bases from J, with 16 bases between. The CDR3 DNA is TGTGCCAGCAGCCGACAACCCGAACGGAACTATGGCTACACCTTC. Its protein product is CASSRQPERNYGYTF.

The CDR3 nucleotides read TGCGCCAGCAGCTTGTGGGGCGGGAGGAGCACAGATACGCAGTATTTT. It encodes CASSLWGGRSTDTQYF. The chain couples TRBV5-1 to TRBJ2-3; TRBD2 matches 8 bases. Germline loops: CDR1 SGHRS, CDR2 YFSETQ. The CDR3 has 16 residues. Trimming at V came to 1 base and at J to 0 bases, leaving 4 bases not matched to a gene.

V gene TRBV4-1 combines with J gene TRBJ1-2; 7 positions match TRBD1. The CDR3 is 13 residues long. Trimming cost V 0 bases and J 5 bases; bases outside gene matches: 0. Germline V gene lookup returns CDR1 MGHRA and CDR2 YSYEKL. CDR3 DNA: TGCGCCAGCAGCCAAGAGGGACAGTATGGCTACACCTTC. Its protein is CASSQEGQYGYTF.